Listed below are T cell receptor beta chains from one sample, sequenced in a study of blood T cell repertoires in COVID-19. Data came from immunoSEQ multiplex PCR; TCRdb stores just in-frame clones and leaves some out. Among 140,000 to 150,000 clones listed, 80% to 90% were seen once. Material for sequencing was peripheral blood. Receptors were obtained from an older man with acute or convalescent COVID-19. CDR3s include the opening cysteine and the closing phenylalanine or tryptophan. A D gene is named only where the DNA matches it firmly. Size is omitted from some rows. Given values are once, few, many or a class for expanded clones.

>TRBJ2-1|once|TRBV7-7|TRBD1
CASSLVGSGGYNEQFF
TGTGCTAGCAGCTTAGTAGGGTCAGGGGGATACAATGAGCAGTTCTTC
>TRBJ1-1|once|TRBV2|-
CASSRQGNTEAFF
TGTGCCAGCAGCCGGCAGGGGAACACTGAAGCTTTCTTT
>TRBJ1-2|-|TRBV7-8|TRBD1
CASSLGTGSYGYTF
TGTGCCAGCAGTCTCGGGACAGGGAGCTATGGCTACACCTTC
>TRBJ2-1|-|TRBV7-9|TRBD2
CASSLTGLAGNEQFF
TGTGCCAGCAGCTTGACGGGACTAGCGGGCAATGAGCAGTTCTTC
>TRBJ2-5|-|TRBV19|TRBD2
CATKRLAGVQETQYF
TGTGCCACCAAAAGACTAGCGGGAGTCCAAGAGACCCAGTACTTC
>TRBJ1-1|-|TRBV12-5|-
CASGRGLNTEAFF
TGTGCTAGTGGCCGAGGGTTGAACACTGAAGCTTTCTTT
>TRBJ2-7|-|TRBV6-5|TRBD1
CASSPSGTGAGEQYF
TGTGCCAGCAGCCCATCCGGGACAGGGGCTGGGGAGCAGTACTTC
>TRBJ2-3|-|TRBV27|-
CASSLSKRSRGGIIDTQYF
TGTGCCAGCAGTTTATCGAAACGTTCCCGGGGCGGGATAATAGATACGCAGTATTTT
>TRBJ2-5|-|TRBV7-9|-
CASSLAGAEETQYF
TGTGCCAGCAGCTTAGCGGGGGCCGAAGAGACCCAGTACTTC
>TRBJ1-5|-|TRBV5-3|-
CARSLAPCRVQPQHF
TGTGCCAGAAGCTTGGCCCCCTGCAGGGTTCAGCCCCAGCATTTT
>TRBJ2-7|-|TRBV18|TRBD1
CASSPDRGGYEQYF
TGTGCCAGCTCACCTGACAGGGGAGGCTACGAGCAGTACTTC
>TRBJ2-7|-|TRBV28|-
CASSRWTGAYEQYF
TGTGCCAGCAGTCGATGGACGGGAGCCTACGAGCAGTACTTC
>TRBJ2-3|-|TRBV9|TRBD2
CASSSGDGNTQYF
TGTGCCAGCAGTAGCGGGGATGGTAATACGCAGTATTTT
>TRBJ2-5|once|TRBV4-1|TRBD2
CASSPPSGLQETQYF
TGCGCCAGCAGCCCCCCTAGCGGACTCCAAGAGACCCAGTACTTC
>TRBJ1-2|-|TRBV27|-
CASRAGGSAWGYTF
TGTGCCAGCAGGGCGGGGGGGTCTGCTTGGGGCTACACCTTC
>TRBJ1-2|-|TRBV7-3|TRBD1
CASSPGTGSNYGYTF
TGTGCCAGCAGCCCAGGGACAGGGTCGAACTATGGCTACACCTTC
>TRBJ1-6|-|TRBV4-1|-
CASSQGGIANSPLHF
TGCGCCAGCAGCCAAGGTGGTATCGCGAATTCACCCCTCCACTTT
>TRBJ2-3|-|TRBV19|TRBD2
CASNTSGRPKGTDTQYF
TGTGCCAGTAATACTAGCGGGAGGCCCAAAGGCACAGATACGCAGTATTTT
>TRBJ2-2|many|TRBV5-1|-
CASSLEPGRDGELFF
TGCGCCAGCAGCTTGGAGCCAGGGCGGGACGGGGAGCTGTTTTTT
>TRBJ2-7|-|TRBV5-4|-
CASSPPGGADVREQYF
TGTGCCAGCAGCCCTCCCGGTGGAGCGGACGTACGCGAGCAGTACTTC
>TRBJ2-1|-|TRBV3-1/TRBV3-2|TRBD2
CASSWSSGFNEQFF
TGTGCCAGCAGTTGGTCTAGCGGATTCAATGAGCAGTTCTTC
>TRBJ1-5|-|TRBV7-2|-
CASSLNGQGLNQPQHF
TGTGCCAGCAGCTTAAACGGCCAGGGGCTCAATCAGCCCCAGCATTTT
>TRBJ2-7|-|TRBV3-1/TRBV3-2|-
CASSQSVRSYYEQYF
TGTGCCAGCAGCCAGTCGGTCCGCTCCTACTACGAGCAGTACTTC
>TRBJ2-1|-|TRBV7-8|TRBD2
CASHPGTSGATYNEQFF
TGTGCCAGCCACCCCGGGACTAGCGGAGCGACCTACAATGAGCAGTTCTTC
>TRBJ2-1|-|TRBV6-1|-
CASSDQYSGAGEQFF
TGTGCCAGCAGTGATCAGTACTCAGGGGCCGGTGAGCAGTTCTTC
>TRBJ2-4|-|TRBV7-6|TRBD1
CASSLAPGQGANIQYF
TGTGCCAGCAGCTTAGCACCGGGACAGGGGGCTAACATTCAGTACTTC
>TRBJ1-2|-|TRBV11-1|TRBD1
CASSGRDSNYGYTF
TGTGCCAGCAGCGGCCGGGACAGTAACTATGGCTACACCTTC
>TRBJ1-4|-|TRBV19|-
CASSYFAKLFF
TGTGCCAGTAGCTACTTTGCAAAACTGTTTTTT
>TRBJ2-1|-|TRBV14|TRBD2
CASSQLGGVTINLGQFF
TGTGCCAGCAGCCAACTCGGGGGGGTTACAATTAACCTAGGGCAGTTCTTC
>TRBJ2-1|-|TRBV7-2|TRBD2
CASSRSTSGGIYNEQFF
TGTGCCAGCAGTCGTTCGACTAGCGGGGGTATTTACAATGAGCAGTTCTTC
>TRBJ2-7|few|TRBV9|TRBD2
CASSVGPTSGRGEQYF
TGTGCCAGCAGCGTAGGCCCGACTAGCGGGAGGGGCGAGCAGTACTTC
>TRBJ1-5|-|TRBV19|TRBD1
CASNRDRENPQHF
TGTGCCAGCAACCGGGACAGAGAAAACCCCCAGCATTTT
>TRBJ1-2|-|TRBV18|-
CASSKQPTDNYGYTF
TGTGCCAGCTCAAAACAGCCCACAGATAACTATGGCTACACCTTC
>TRBJ1-3|few|TRBV19|-
CASSIGAWTGNTIYF
TGTGCCAGTAGTATTGGGGCGTGGACTGGAAACACCATATATTTT
>TRBJ2-2|-|TRBV29-1|TRBD2
CSASGDQNTGELFF
TGCAGCGCCAGCGGGGACCAGAACACCGGGGAGCTGTTTTTT
>TRBJ1-2|-|TRBV28|-
CASSFFRQVTVGYTF
TGTGCCAGCAGTTTCTTCCGACAGGTGACGGTTGGCTACACCTTC
>TRBJ2-1|-|TRBV10-3|-
CAISESTRGANEQFF
TGTGCCATCAGTGAGTCGACCCGGGGGGCCAATGAGCAGTTCTTC
>TRBJ1-2|-|TRBV7-9|TRBD1
CASSPGQGLANYGYTF
TGTGCCAGCAGCCCCGGACAGGGTCTTGCTAACTATGGCTACACCTTC
>TRBJ1-5|-|TRBV9|-
CASSATGKKVQPQHF
TGTGCCAGCAGCGCGACAGGAAAAAAGGTTCAGCCCCAGCATTTT
>TRBJ1-1|-|TRBV5-1|-
CASSLETGNTEAFF
TGCGCCAGCAGCCTGGAGACAGGGAACACTGAAGCTTTCTTT
>TRBJ2-3|few|TRBV5-1|-
CASSWTGVGADTQYF
TGCGCCAGCAGCTGGACGGGAGTTGGAGCAGATACGCAGTATTTT
>TRBJ1-1|-|TRBV9|-
CASSVGWGDSGEAFF
TGTGCCAGCAGCGTAGGTTGGGGGGATTCCGGTGAAGCTTTCTTT
>TRBJ1-3|-|TRBV19|-
CASSLSSTRAGNTIYF
TGTGCCAGTAGTCTAAGTTCCACGAGGGCAGGAAACACCATATATTTT
>TRBJ1-2|-|TRBV5-5|-
CASSQRQVTPYGYTF
TGTGCCAGCAGCCAACGACAGGTGACCCCCTATGGCTACACCTTC
>TRBJ1-5|-|TRBV30|TRBD1
CAWAVGTGRNQPQHF
TGTGCCTGGGCCGTCGGGACAGGGCGCAATCAGCCCCAGCATTTT
>TRBJ2-3|-|TRBV5-1|-
CASSLGDLTDTQYF
TGCGCCAGCAGCTTGGGAGATCTCACAGATACGCAGTATTTT
>TRBJ2-2|-|TRBV27|TRBD1
CASGTAYTGELFF
TGTGCCAGCGGGACAGCCTACACCGGGGAGCTGTTTTTT
>TRBJ1-1|-|TRBV5-4|-
CASSSYGGITEAFF
TGTGCCAGCAGCTCGTACGGGGGGATCACTGAAGCTTTCTTT
>TRBJ1-5|few|TRBV6-5|-
CASSGGDQPQHF
TGTGCCAGCAGCGGGGGGGACCAGCCCCAGCATTTT
>TRBJ2-7|once|TRBV24-1|-
CATSDPSSYEQYF
TGTGCCACCAGTGATCCTAGCTCCTACGAGCAGTACTTC
>TRBJ2-2|-|TRBV2|TRBD1
CASSGRGDRGLAGYTGELFF
TGTGCCAGCAGTGGCCGGGGGGACAGGGGGCTAGCGGGATACACCGGGGAGCTGTTTTTT
>TRBJ2-7|-|TRBV11-2|-
CASSEQYEQYF
TGTGCCAGCAGCGAACAATACGAGCAGTACTTC
>TRBJ2-3|-|TRBV7-2|-
CASSSLDTQYF
TGTGCCAGCAGCTCCCTAGATACGCAGTATTTT
>TRBJ2-1|-|TRBV12-3/TRBV12-4|TRBD2
CASLGLALGEQFF
TGTGCCAGCTTGGGACTAGCCTTAGGTGAGCAGTTCTTC
>TRBJ2-7|-|TRBV6-4|-
CASRPLRGHYEQYF
TGTGCCAGCAGGCCACTTAGGGGCCACTACGAGCAGTACTTC
>TRBJ2-1|-|TRBV5-1|TRBD2
CASSGQSGSSYNEQFF
TGCGCCAGCAGCGGGCAGAGCGGGAGCTCCTACAATGAGCAGTTCTTC